Listed below are T cell receptor beta chains from one sample, sequenced in a study of Ad26.COV2.S vaccination and SARS-CoV-2 variants. The method was immunoSEQ multiplex PCR; TCRdb's version includes in-frame clones alone and lacks a portion of them. The sample carries some 350,000 clones, about 85% recorded once. This sample comprised peripheral blood, obtained in a trial of Ad26.COV2.S vaccine versus placebo. Every receptor here comes from a person between 18 and 59 years old who received the Ad26.COV2.S COVID-19 vaccine or a placebo. The CDR3 runs from the conserved cysteine through the conserved F or W. The D gene is left open where the match is weak. Clone size appears in some rows only: once, few, many, or a class for an expanded clone.

size: -; J: TRBJ1-2; V: TRBV5-6; D: -; DNA: TGTGCCAGCAGCTTGAGGGGTTTTGGTGGCTACACCTTC; CDR3: CASSLRGFGGYTF
size: -; J: TRBJ2-7; V: TRBV28; D: -; DNA: TGTGCCAGCTCAAGGCCCCTCTCCTACGAGCAGTACTTC; CDR3: CASSRPLSYEQYF
size: -; J: TRBJ1-5; V: TRBV19; D: TRBD1; DNA: TGTGCCAGTACCTCCCCGGGACAGGGCAGGCAGCCCCAGCATTTT; CDR3: CASTSPGQGRQPQHF
size: -; J: TRBJ2-7; V: TRBV7-2; D: TRBD1; DNA: TGTGCCAGCAGCACCTCGGGACAGGGAGCCTACGAGCAGTACTTC; CDR3: CASSTSGQGAYEQYF
size: -; J: TRBJ2-2; V: TRBV28; D: -; DNA: TGTGCCAGCAGTTTCTTCTTAAGGGGTACCGGGGAGCTGTTTTTT; CDR3: CASSFFLRGTGELFF
size: -; J: TRBJ2-1; V: TRBV7-9; D: TRBD1; DNA: TGTGCCAGCAGCTCACCCGGGACAGATATACAATATGGGGCGTTCTTC; CDR3: CASSSPGTDIQYGAFF
size: -; J: TRBJ2-5; V: TRBV29-1; D: -; DNA: TGCAGCGTTGATAAGTTCCAAGAGACCCAGTACTTC; CDR3: CSVDKFQETQYF
size: -; J: TRBJ1-5; V: TRBV7-2; D: TRBD1; DNA: TGTGCCAGCAGCTCGAGGGACAGTACGGGCAATCAGCCCCAGCATTTT; CDR3: CASSSRDSTGNQPQHF
size: once; J: TRBJ2-6; V: TRBV18; D: TRBD2; DNA: TGTGCCAGCTCACCCCTAGCTACTAGCGGACCCTCTGGGGCCAACGTCCTGACTTTC; CDR3: CASSPLATSGPSGANVLTF
size: few; J: TRBJ1-6; V: TRBV19; D: -; DNA: TGTGCCAGTAGCCCGGTTTTAAGGAAAGGGTCACCCCTCCACTTT; CDR3: CASSPVLRKGSPLHF
size: once; J: TRBJ2-7; V: TRBV6-1; D: -; DNA: TGTGCCAGCAGTGAACAGCTAGCCACCCCGCTATACGAGCAGTACTTC; CDR3: CASSEQLATPLYEQYF
size: -; J: TRBJ2-7; V: TRBV19; D: -; DNA: TGTGCCAGTAGTATAACTTACAGCTCCTACGAGCAGTACTTC; CDR3: CASSITYSSYEQYF
size: -; J: TRBJ2-1; V: TRBV12-3/TRBV12-4; D: -; DNA: TGTGCCAGCAGTTTATTCGAGTACAATGAGCAGTTCTTC; CDR3: CASSLFEYNEQFF
size: -; J: TRBJ2-3; V: TRBV7-2; D: -; DNA: TGTGCCAGCAGCTTACAGCGGAACACAGATACGCAGTATTTT; CDR3: CASSLQRNTDTQYF
size: many; J: TRBJ2-7; V: TRBV10-1; D: TRBD1; DNA: TGCGCCAGCAGTGAGGACAGGGAGCTCTACGAGCAGTACTTC; CDR3: CASSEDRELYEQYF
size: -; J: TRBJ2-3; V: TRBV27; D: -; DNA: TGTGCCAGCAGTTTATCGATTAGAGGTTACGATACGCAGTATTTT; CDR3: CASSLSIRGYDTQYF
size: -; J: TRBJ2-1; V: TRBV7-6; D: -; DNA: TGTGCCAGCAGCCTCGCGGAGGAAGATGAGCAGTTCTTC; CDR3: CASSLAEEDEQFF
size: -; J: TRBJ2-7; V: TRBV4-3; D: TRBD1; DNA: TGCGCCAGCAGCCTCCTTTTGACAGGGACGTATGAGCAGTACTTC; CDR3: CASSLLLTGTYEQYF
size: once; J: TRBJ2-7; V: TRBV7-8; D: -; DNA: TGTGCCAGCAGCTTAGCGAAGCAGGGCCCTTCCGACGAGCAGTACTTC; CDR3: CASSLAKQGPSDEQYF
size: -; J: TRBJ2-7; V: TRBV28; D: TRBD2; DNA: TGTGCCAGCAGTTCTCTAGCGGGTAGGACCGAGCAGTACTTC; CDR3: CASSSLAGRTEQYF
size: -; J: TRBJ2-7; V: TRBV3-1/TRBV3-2; D: -; DNA: TGTGCCAGCAGCCAAGATCTCGACTACGAGCAGTACTTC; CDR3: CASSQDLDYEQYF
size: -; J: TRBJ1-2; V: TRBV5-6; D: TRBD1; DNA: TGTGCCAGCAGCCCCCAGGGGGACAGGTTTCTACACGGCTACACCTTC; CDR3: CASSPQGDRFLHGYTF
size: -; J: TRBJ1-1; V: TRBV19; D: -; DNA: TGTGCCAGTAGTGGCAGGATGAACACTGAAGCTTTCTTT; CDR3: CASSGRMNTEAFF
size: few; J: TRBJ2-2; V: TRBV2; D: -; DNA: TGTGCCAGCAGTCTAGGGTCCGGGGAGCTGTTTTTT; CDR3: CASSLGSGELFF
size: -; J: TRBJ1-5; V: TRBV30; D: -; DNA: TGTGCCTGGGGTCTGGAAGTCTCGCAGGGACCCCAGCATTTT; CDR3: CAWGLEVSQGPQHF
size: few; J: TRBJ2-2; V: TRBV27; D: -; DNA: TGTGCCAGCAGAAGGGGTAGGGCCGGGGAGCTGTTTTTT; CDR3: CASRRGRAGELFF
size: -; J: TRBJ1-1; V: TRBV6-2/TRBV6-3; D: -; DNA: TGTGCCAGCAGTTATCGCGCTGAAGCTTTCTTT; CDR3: CASSYRAEAFF
size: -; J: TRBJ2-2; V: TRBV6-5; D: -; DNA: TGTGCCAGCAGTTACCGGGGAGTGAACACCGGGGAGCTGTTTTTT; CDR3: CASSYRGVNTGELFF
size: -; J: TRBJ2-2; V: TRBV11-3; D: TRBD1; DNA: TGTGCCAGCAGCTTAGCCGGGACAGCGAACACCGGGGAGCTGTTTTTT; CDR3: CASSLAGTANTGELFF
size: -; J: TRBJ2-5; V: TRBV6-5; D: -; DNA: TGTGCCAGCAGCCAAGGGCGGGTCGGGGAGACCCAGTACTTC; CDR3: CASSQGRVGETQYF
size: many; J: TRBJ1-1; V: TRBV12-5; D: TRBD1; DNA: TGTGCTAGTGGTTCAGGACAGGGGCTAAACACTGAAGCTTTCTTT; CDR3: CASGSGQGLNTEAFF
size: -; J: TRBJ2-7; V: TRBV18; D: TRBD1; DNA: TGTGCCAGCTCACCACGGGACAGGGGCCACGAGCAGTACTTC; CDR3: CASSPRDRGHEQYF
size: -; J: TRBJ2-2; V: TRBV6-4; D: -; DNA: TGTGCCAGCAGTGACTCTTGGTCCGGGGAGCTGTTTTTT; CDR3: CASSDSWSGELFF
size: -; J: TRBJ2-1; V: TRBV6-4; D: TRBD2; DNA: TGTGCCAGCAGTGACTTGGCTAGCGGCTCCTACAATGAGCAGTTCTTC; CDR3: CASSDLASGSYNEQFF
size: -; J: TRBJ1-2; V: TRBV27; D: TRBD1; DNA: TGTGCCAGCAGTCGCCATGGGACAGGAGATGGCTACACCTTC; CDR3: CASSRHGTGDGYTF
size: -; J: TRBJ2-3; V: TRBV5-1; D: -; DNA: TGCGCCAGCAGCTTGGGACAGGACACAGATACGCAGTATTTT; CDR3: CASSLGQDTDTQYF
size: -; J: TRBJ2-4; V: TRBV6-5; D: -; DNA: TGTGCCAGCAGTTACTCTTCTTTAGGGAACATTCAGTACTTC; CDR3: CASSYSSLGNIQYF